This T cell receptor beta chain stems from a study of cytomegalovirus exposure and HLA in healthy donors. CDR3 length: 14 residues. V shed 0 bases and J 8 bases; nucleotides not matched to a gene: 1. The V gene's germline CDR1 is SGHRS and CDR2 YFSETQ. It was with 60 Vbeta and 13 Jbeta primers that the PCR ran. Profiled with immunoSEQ multiplex PCR; TCRdb holds only in-frame clones, not every one. Here the sample table reports more than 90,000 clones. The chain is built from TRBV5-1 and TRBJ1-6; TRBD1 matches at 8 bases. This sequence originates from a man aged 35 to 55 in good health and CMV-seropositive. The source material was PBMCs. CDR3 nucleotides: TGCGCCAGCAGCTTGGAGACAGGGGATTCACCCCTCCACTTT. Translating gives CASSLETGDSPLHF.